One and the same sample provided the 5 T cell receptor beta chains below, sequenced in a study of T cells expressing NK-cell markers. TCRdb re-called the 5' RACE reads and shows each CDR3 protein once, DNA omitted. This specimen shows about 390,000 distinct CDR3 sequences; the ten leading clones hold about 10%. Sequencing input: blood T cells: a sorted CD56 or NKG2C T cell subset, CD4+ or CD8+ T cells, or bulk PBMC T cells (not recorded which). These receptors were taken from a woman in her fifties or sixties in good health.

The CDR3 region is CASSGDLNYGYTF. The chain employs TRBV19 and TRBJ1-2; lacking DNA, the TRBD1 call made by TCRdb goes unchecked. This CDR3 region has 13 residues. Germline CDR1 and CDR2: LNHDA and SQIVND (reference sequence). The full variable domain, rest sourced from reference TRBV19 and TRBJ1-2, is DGGITQSPKYLFRKEGQNVTLSCEQNLNHDAMYWYRQDPGQGLRLIYYSQIVNDFQKGDIAEGYSVSREKKESFPLTVTSAQKNPTAFYLCASSGDLNYGYTFGSGTRLTVV.

This chain links TRBV9 with TRBJ1-5; TCRdb returns TRBD1, unconfirmable since there is no DNA. There are 15 residues in the CDR3. Germline loops: CDR1 SGDLS, CDR2 YYNGEE. CDR3 region: CASSVEGADNQPQHF.

The chain combines TRBV27 with TRBJ2-1; absent DNA, TCRdb's TRBD1 call cannot be checked. This CDR3 has 18 residues. The germline V gene encodes CDR1 MNHEY and CDR2 SMNVEV (reference sequence). The CDR3 loop reads CASSRTTQGQPWNNEQFF.

The CDR3: CASSLAPVSNTDTQYF. The chain is built from TRBV7-2 and TRBJ2-3. This CDR3 spans 16 amino acids. Per germline, CDR1 SGHTA and CDR2 FQGNSA.

V gene TRBV29-1 combines with J gene TRBJ1-3. Germline V gives CDR1 SQVTM, CDR2 ANQGSEA. The CDR3 runs to 12 residues. The CDR3: CSAVGDRNTIYF.